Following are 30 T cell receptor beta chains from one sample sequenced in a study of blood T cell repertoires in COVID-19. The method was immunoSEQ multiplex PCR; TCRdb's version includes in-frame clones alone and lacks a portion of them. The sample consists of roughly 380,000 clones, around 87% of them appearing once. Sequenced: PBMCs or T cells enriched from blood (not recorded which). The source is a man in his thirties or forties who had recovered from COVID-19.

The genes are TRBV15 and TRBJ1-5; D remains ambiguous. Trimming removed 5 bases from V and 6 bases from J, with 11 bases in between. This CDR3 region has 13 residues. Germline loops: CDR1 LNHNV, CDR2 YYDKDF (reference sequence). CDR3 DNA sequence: TGTGCCACCAGCTCCAGGATCGGTCAGCCCCAGCATTTT. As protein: CATSSRIGQPQHF.

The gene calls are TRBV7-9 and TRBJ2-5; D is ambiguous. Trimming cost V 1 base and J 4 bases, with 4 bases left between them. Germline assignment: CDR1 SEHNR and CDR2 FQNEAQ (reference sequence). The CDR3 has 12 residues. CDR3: CASSLGLETQYF. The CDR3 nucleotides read TGTGCCAGCAGCTTAGGGCTAGAGACCCAGTACTTC.

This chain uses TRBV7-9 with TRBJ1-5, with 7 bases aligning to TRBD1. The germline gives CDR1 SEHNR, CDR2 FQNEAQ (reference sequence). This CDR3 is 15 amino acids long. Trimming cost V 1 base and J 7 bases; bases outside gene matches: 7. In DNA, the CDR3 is TGTGCCAGCAGCTTAGGTGACAGGGCACGGCAGCCCCAGCATTTT. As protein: CASSLGDRARQPQHF.

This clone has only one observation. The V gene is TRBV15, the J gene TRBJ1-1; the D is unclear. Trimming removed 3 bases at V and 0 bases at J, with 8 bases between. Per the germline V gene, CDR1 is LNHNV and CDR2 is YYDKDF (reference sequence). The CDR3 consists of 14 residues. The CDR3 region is CATSSNPMNTEAFF. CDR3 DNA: TGTGCCACCAGCAGCAATCCCATGAACACTGAAGCTTTCTTT.

The CDR3 region is CASSLRSRATGELFF. The CDR3 DNA follows: TGTGCCAGCAGCTTAAGGTCCAGGGCCACCGGGGAGCTGTTTTTT. The V and J genes are TRBV7-2 and TRBJ2-2; a possible D gene is TRBD1 (5 bases). This CDR3 region has 15 residues. Trimming took 2 bases from V and 4 from J, leaving 11 bases between them. The germline CDR1 and CDR2 sequences are SGHTA and FQGNSA.

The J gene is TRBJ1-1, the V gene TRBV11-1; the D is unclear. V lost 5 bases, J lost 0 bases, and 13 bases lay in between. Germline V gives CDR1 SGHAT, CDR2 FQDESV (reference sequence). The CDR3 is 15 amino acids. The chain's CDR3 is CASSSSGVMNTEAFF. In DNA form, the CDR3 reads TGTGCCAGCAGCAGTAGCGGGGTAATGAACACTGAAGCTTTCTTT.

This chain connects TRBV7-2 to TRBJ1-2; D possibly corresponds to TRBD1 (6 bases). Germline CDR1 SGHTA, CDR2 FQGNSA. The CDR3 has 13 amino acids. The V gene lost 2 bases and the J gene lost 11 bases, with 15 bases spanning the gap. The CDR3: CASSLLQGVSYTF. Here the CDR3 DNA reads TGTGCCAGCAGCTTATTACAGGGTGTAAGTTACACCTTC.

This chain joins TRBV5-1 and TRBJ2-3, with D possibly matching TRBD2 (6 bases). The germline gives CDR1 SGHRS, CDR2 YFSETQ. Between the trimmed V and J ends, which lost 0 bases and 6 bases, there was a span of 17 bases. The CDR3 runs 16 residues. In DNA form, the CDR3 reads TGCGCCAGCAGCTTGGCCGCGGGACTGAAGCTGGATACGCAGTATTTT. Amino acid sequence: CASSLAAGLKLDTQYF.

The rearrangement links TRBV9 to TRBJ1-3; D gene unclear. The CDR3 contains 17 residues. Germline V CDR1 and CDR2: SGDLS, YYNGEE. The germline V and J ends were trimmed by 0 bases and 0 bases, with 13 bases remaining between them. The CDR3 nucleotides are TGTGCCAGCAGCGTAGGAACAGCCAAAAGCTCTGGAAACACCATATATTTT. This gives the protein CASSVGTAKSSGNTIYF.

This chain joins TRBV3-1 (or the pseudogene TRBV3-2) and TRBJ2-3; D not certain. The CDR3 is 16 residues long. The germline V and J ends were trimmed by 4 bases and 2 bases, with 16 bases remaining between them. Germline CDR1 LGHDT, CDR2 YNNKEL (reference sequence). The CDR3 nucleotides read TGTGCCAGCAGCCCCACCCCGGAGCAGTTCACAGATACGCAGTATTTT. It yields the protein CASSPTPEQFTDTQYF.

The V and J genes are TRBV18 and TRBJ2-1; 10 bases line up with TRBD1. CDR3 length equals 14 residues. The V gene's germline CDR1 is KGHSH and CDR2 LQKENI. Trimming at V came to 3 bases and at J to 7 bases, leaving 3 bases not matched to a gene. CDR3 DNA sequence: TGTGCCAGCTCACCCGGGACAGGGGTTAATGAGCAGTTCTTC. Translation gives CASSPGTGVNEQFF.

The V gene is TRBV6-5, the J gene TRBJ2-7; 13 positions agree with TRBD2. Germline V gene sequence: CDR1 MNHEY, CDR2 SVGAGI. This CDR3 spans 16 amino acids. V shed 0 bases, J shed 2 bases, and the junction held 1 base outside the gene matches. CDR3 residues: CASSYSGLAGTYEQYF. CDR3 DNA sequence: TGTGCCAGCAGTTACTCGGGACTAGCGGGGACCTACGAGCAGTACTTC.

The CDR3 region has the DNA TGTGCCAGCACCCTAGGGACTAGCGGGGACAATGAGCAGTTCTTC. Translation gives CASTLGTSGDNEQFF. This rearrangement joins TRBV7-8 to TRBJ2-1; TRBD2 matches 13 bases. The germline V gene has CDR1 SGHVS and CDR2 FQNEAQ. The J segment lost 5 bases and the V segment lost 7 bases, leaving 5 bases of the junction unmatched. The CDR3 length is 15 residues.

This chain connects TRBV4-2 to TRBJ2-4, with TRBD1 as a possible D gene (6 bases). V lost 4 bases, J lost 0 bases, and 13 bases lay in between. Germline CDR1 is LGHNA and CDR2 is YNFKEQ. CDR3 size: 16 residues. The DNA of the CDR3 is TGTGCCAGCAGCCCTCGGACAGCCCTAGCCAAAAACATTCAGTACTTC. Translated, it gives CASSPRTALAKNIQYF.

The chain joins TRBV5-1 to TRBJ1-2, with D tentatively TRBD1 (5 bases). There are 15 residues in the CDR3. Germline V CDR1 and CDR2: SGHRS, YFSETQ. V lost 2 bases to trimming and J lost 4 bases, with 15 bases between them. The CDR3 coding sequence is TGCGCCAGCAGCTTAACCCAGGGTATTGGCTATGGCTACACCTTC. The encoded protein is CASSLTQGIGYGYTF.

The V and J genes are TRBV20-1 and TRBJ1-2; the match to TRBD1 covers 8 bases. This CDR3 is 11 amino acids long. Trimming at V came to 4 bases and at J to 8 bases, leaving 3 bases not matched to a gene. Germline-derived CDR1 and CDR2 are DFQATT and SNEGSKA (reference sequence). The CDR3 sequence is CSAITGGGYTF. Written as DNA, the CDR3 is TGCAGTGCTATCACAGGGGGAGGCTACACCTTC.

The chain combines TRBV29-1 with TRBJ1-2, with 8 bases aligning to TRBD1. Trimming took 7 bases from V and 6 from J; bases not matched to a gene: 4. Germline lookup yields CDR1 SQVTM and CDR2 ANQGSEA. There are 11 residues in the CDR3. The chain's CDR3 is CSALTGDGYTF. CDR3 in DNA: TGCAGCGCTTTGACAGGGGATGGCTACACCTTC.

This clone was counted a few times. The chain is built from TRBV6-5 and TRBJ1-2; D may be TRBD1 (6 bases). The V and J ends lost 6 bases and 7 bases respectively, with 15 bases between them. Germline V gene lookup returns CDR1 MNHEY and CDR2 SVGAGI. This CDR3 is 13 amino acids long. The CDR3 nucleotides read TGTGCCAGCAGCTCTTACCAGGGGTCTGGCTACACCTTC. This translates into CASSSYQGSGYTF.

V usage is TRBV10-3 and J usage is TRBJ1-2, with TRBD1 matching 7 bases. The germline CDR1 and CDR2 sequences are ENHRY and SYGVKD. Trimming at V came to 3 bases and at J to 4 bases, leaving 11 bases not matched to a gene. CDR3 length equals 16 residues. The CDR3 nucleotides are TGTGCCATCAGTGATATTGGACAGGAGTTTACCTATGGCTACACCTTC. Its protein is CAISDIGQEFTYGYTF.

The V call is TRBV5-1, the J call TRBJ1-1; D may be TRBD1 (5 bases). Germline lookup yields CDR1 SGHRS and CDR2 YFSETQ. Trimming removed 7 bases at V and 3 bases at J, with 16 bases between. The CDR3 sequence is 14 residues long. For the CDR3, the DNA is TGCGCCAGCGTCCGCGGGGGGGTCTACACTGAAGCTTTCTTT. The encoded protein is CASVRGGVYTEAFF.

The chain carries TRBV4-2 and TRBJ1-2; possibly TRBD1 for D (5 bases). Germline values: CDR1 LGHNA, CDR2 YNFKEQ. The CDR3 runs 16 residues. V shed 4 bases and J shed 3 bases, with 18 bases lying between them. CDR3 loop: CASSRATEIFDYGYTF. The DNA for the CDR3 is TGTGCCAGCAGCCGAGCGACAGAAATCTTTGACTATGGCTACACCTTC.

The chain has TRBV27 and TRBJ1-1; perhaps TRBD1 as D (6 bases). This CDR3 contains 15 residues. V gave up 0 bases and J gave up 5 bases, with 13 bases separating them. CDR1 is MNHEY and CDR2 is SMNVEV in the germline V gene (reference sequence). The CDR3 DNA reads TGTGCCAGCAGTTTATCGCCAGGGACAAGGACTGAAGCTTTCTTT. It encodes CASSLSPGTRTEAFF.

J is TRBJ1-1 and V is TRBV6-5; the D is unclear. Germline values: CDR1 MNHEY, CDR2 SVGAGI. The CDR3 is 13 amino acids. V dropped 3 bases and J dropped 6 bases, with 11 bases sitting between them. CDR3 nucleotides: TGTGCCAGCAGTTATCAAGGAGTCTCTGAAGCTTTCTTT. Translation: CASSYQGVSEAFF.

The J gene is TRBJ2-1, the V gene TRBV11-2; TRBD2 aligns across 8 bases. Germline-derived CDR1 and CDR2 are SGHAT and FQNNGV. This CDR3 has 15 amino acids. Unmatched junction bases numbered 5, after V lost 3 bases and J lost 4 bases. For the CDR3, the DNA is TGTGCCAGCAGCTTGGGCGGGGGGTATTACAATGAGCAGTTCTTC. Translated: CASSLGGGYYNEQFF.

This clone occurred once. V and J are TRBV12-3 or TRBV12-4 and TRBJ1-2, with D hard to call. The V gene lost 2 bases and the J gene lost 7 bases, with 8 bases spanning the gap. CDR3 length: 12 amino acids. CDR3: CASSLYGGGYTF. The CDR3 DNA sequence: TGTGCCAGCAGTTTATACGGAGGTGGCTACACCTTC.

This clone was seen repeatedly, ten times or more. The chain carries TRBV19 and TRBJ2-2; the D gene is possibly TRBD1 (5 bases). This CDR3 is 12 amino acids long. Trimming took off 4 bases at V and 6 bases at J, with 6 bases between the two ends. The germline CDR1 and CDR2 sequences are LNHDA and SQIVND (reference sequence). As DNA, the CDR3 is TGTGCCAGTAGTACAGGGCCCGGGGAGCTGTTTTTT. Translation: CASSTGPGELFF. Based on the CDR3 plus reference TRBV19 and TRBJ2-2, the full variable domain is DGGITQSPKYLFRKEGQNVTLSCEQNLNHDAMYWYRQDPGQGLRLIYYSQIVNDFQKGDIAEGYSVSREKKESFPLTVTSAQKNPTAFYLCASSTGPGELFFGEGSRLTVL.

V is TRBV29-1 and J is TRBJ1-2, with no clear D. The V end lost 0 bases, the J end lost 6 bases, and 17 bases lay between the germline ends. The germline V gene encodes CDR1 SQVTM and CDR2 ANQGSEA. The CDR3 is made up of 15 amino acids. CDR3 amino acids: CSVEDAWRGSHGYTF. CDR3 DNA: TGCAGCGTTGAAGACGCATGGCGGGGTTCGCATGGCTACACCTTC. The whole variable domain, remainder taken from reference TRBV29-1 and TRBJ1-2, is SAVISQKPSRDICQRGTSLTIQCQVDSQVTMMFWYRQQPGQSLTLIATANQGSEATYESGFVIDKFPISRPNLTFSTLTVSNMSPEDSSIYLCSVEDAWRGSHGYTFGSGTRLTVV.

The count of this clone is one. Here the CDR3 DNA reads TGTGCCAGTAGCCCCAGAGACGGACAGGGCAACTATGGCTACACCTTC. Its translation is CASSPRDGQGNYGYTF. The J gene is TRBJ1-2, the V gene TRBV19, with 8 bases aligning to TRBD1. Looked up from germline, CDR1 is LNHDA and CDR2 is SQIVND (reference sequence). The CDR3 runs 16 residues. The V gene end was trimmed by 6 bases and the J gene end by 2 bases; junction bases not matched to a gene: 11.

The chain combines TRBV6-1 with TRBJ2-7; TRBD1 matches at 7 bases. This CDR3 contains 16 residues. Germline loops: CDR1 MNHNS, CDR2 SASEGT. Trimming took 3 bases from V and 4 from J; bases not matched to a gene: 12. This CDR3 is CASSDFIQTGLYEQYF. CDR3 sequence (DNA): TGTGCCAGCAGTGATTTTATTCAGACAGGGCTATACGAGCAGTACTTC.

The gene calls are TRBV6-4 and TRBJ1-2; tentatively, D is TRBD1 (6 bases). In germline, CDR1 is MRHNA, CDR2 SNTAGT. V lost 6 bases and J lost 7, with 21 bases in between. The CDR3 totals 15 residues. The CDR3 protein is CASSRGRTGMGGYTF. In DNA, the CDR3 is TGTGCCAGCAGCAGGGGAAGAACGGGAATGGGTGGCTACACCTTC.